This entry describes one TCR beta chain. The antigen is not known. Distinct nucleotide sequences in the sample also encode this CDR3. Clones were sequenced by immunoSEQ multiplex PCR, and TCRdb holds only the in-frame ones, with some missing. The repertoire holds approximately 100,000 clones, with around 90% as singletons. This sample is part of a study of graft-versus-host responses after intestinal transplantation. Study-wide context: Recipients were given multivisceral, liver-intestinal, or isolated intestinal transplants.

This CDR3 region has 15 residues. Germline CDR1 is SGHDT and CDR2 is YYEEEE. Trimming at V came to 4 bases and at J to 9 bases, leaving 13 bases not matched to a gene. Study results and caveats: GvH clones were found in recipient marrow; some appeared first in ileum or blood. Early post-transplant HvG declines tracked with peak circulating GvH clone levels.

The V and J genes are TRBV5-6 and TRBJ1-3, with 7 bases matching TRBD1. Sequencing was performed on unstimulated CD4+ T cells sorted from spleen or lymph node cells, taken before intestinal transplant. The sequence was obtained from a human donor who received an intestinal transplant. The CDR3 region is CASSIRTGLRSTIYF. DNA for the CDR3: TGTGCCAGCAGCATACGGACAGGCCTACGCAGCACCATATATTTT. The full variable domain, with the rest looked up from reference TRBV5-6 and TRBJ1-3, is DAGVTQSPTHLIKTRGQQVTLRCSPKSGHDTVSWYQQALGQGPQFIFQYYEEEERQRGNFPDRFSGHQFPNYSSELNVNALLLGDSALYLCASSIRTGLRSTIYFGEGSWLTVV.